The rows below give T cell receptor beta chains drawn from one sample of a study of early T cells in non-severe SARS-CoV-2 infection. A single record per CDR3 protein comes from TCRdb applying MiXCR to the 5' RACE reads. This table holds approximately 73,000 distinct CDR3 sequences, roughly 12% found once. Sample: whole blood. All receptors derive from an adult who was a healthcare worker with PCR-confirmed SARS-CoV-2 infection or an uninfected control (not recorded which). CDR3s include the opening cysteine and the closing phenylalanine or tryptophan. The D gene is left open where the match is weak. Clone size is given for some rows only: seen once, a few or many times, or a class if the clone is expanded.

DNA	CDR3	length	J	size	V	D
TGCAGCGTTGATCCACTAGCGGGGAGGGGAAATGAGCAGTTCTTC	CSVDPLAGRGNEQFF	15	TRBJ2-1	.	TRBV29-1	TRBD2
TGTGCCAGCAGTCCGACTAGCGGTTGGGCAGATACGCAGTATTTT	CASSPTSGWADTQYF	15	TRBJ2-3	.	TRBV7-9	TRBD2
TGTGCCAGCAGCTCGACAGGGGTACACTATGGCTACACCTTC	CASSSTGVHYGYTF	14	TRBJ1-2	.	TRBV5-4	TRBD1
TGTGCCAGCAGCTCCATGCCGGGAGCTGAAGCTTTCTTT	CASSSMPGAEAFF	13	TRBJ1-1	many	TRBV7-7	.
TGTGCCAGCAGTAAAACAGGGGCTGTAGAGACCCAGTACTTC	CASSKTGAVETQYF	14	TRBJ2-5	few	TRBV6-5	TRBD1
TGTGCAAGTCGCTCACCGGCAGTGGAGAATCAGCCCCAGCATTTT	CASRSPAVENQPQHF	15	TRBJ1-5	few	TRBV12-2	.
TGTGCCAGCAGCCTGCTGGAGGGGACCACTGAAGCTTTCTTT	CASSLLEGTTEAFF	14	TRBJ1-1	.	TRBV12-3/TRBV12-4	.
TGTGCCAGCATGGCAGGAGGCAATCAGCCCCAGCATTTT	CASMAGGNQPQHF	13	TRBJ1-5	many	TRBV6-5	.
TGCGCCAGCAGCCCAGAGGACAGAGGCGCCGCCGAGCAGTACTTC	CASSPEDRGAAEQYF	15	TRBJ2-7	many	TRBV4-1	.
TGTGCCATCAGTGGCGCGCGACCAATTTCTGATACGCAGTATTTT	CAISGARPISDTQYF	15	TRBJ2-3	.	TRBV10-3	.
TGTGCCAGCAGCAAAATTGGGACTAGCGGGGGGGCCGGAGATACGCAGTATTTT	CASSKIGTSGGAGDTQYF	18	TRBJ2-3	once	TRBV21-1	.
TGTGCCAGCAGCTTAGCCGGGACATGGAACCCTTCCCCCGGCTTAAACACTGAAGCTTTCTTT	CASSLAGTWNPSPGLNTEAFF	21	TRBJ1-1	many	TRBV7-9	.
TGTGCCAGCAGCCCCATTAGCGGTTCGGTCGAGCAGTACTTC	CASSPISGSVEQYF	14	TRBJ2-7	few	TRBV11-3	.
TGCAGCGTAGAGACAGGGCTGAGCTCCTACGAGCAGTACTTC	CSVETGLSSYEQYF	14	TRBJ2-7	.	TRBV29-1	TRBD1
TGTGCCAGCAGTTGGGCAAGGGCCGGGGAGCTGTTTTTT	CASSWARAGELFF	13	TRBJ2-2	many	TRBV27	.
TGTGCCAGCAGCGCCTCAGGCAATGAGCAGTTCTTC	CASSASGNEQFF	12	TRBJ2-1	few	TRBV7-3	.
TGCAGTGCTAGGGTAGGGGGCGGGGACACTGAAGCTTTCTTT	CSARVGGGDTEAFF	14	TRBJ1-1	few	TRBV20-1	TRBD1
TGTGCCAGCAGTTCCCACTTGGGGGTAACTGGAAACACCATATATTTT	CASSSHLGVTGNTIYF	16	TRBJ1-3	many	TRBV12-3/TRBV12-4	.
TGTGCCAGCAGCTTAGGGGCAGGATGGTCCGAGCAGTACTTC	CASSLGAGWSEQYF	14	TRBJ2-7	few	TRBV5-5	.
TGTGCCAGCAGCCCCAGACAGGGCCAGACCCAGTACTTC	CASSPRQGQTQYF	13	TRBJ2-5	many	TRBV7-2	TRBD1
TGTGCCAGCAGCTCAGAAGTGAGAGGGCTAGCCCTTACCGGTGAGCAGTACTTC	CASSSEVRGLALTGEQYF	18	TRBJ2-7	.	TRBV13	.
TGCAGCGTTAGTCTTGGGACAGGGCGCGAGCAGTACTTC	CSVSLGTGREQYF	13	TRBJ2-7	few	TRBV29-1	TRBD1
TGCGCCAGCAGCCAAGACTCCAGAGAGCAGTACTTC	CASSQDSREQYF	12	TRBJ2-7	many	TRBV4-1	.
TGTGCCAGCAGCGTTCAAGCGGGGGAGTACAATGAGCAGTTCTTC	CASSVQAGEYNEQFF	15	TRBJ2-1	few	TRBV9	TRBD2
TGTGCCTGGAGTTCGTACACTGAAGCTTTCTTT	CAWSSYTEAFF	11	TRBJ1-1	few	TRBV30	.
TGTGCCAGCAGCCCCCAGACAGGCCCAGGCTCTGGGGCCAACGTCCTGACTTTC	CASSPQTGPGSGANVLTF	18	TRBJ2-6	many	TRBV7-2	.
TGTGCCAGCAGGCCCCGGACAGCCCAAGAGACCCAGTACTTC	CASRPRTAQETQYF	14	TRBJ2-5	.	TRBV7-2	.
TGTGCCAGCAGCGTAGGTTTCGGGGCAGATACGCAGTATTTT	CASSVGFGADTQYF	14	TRBJ2-3	few	TRBV9	.
TGTGCCAGCAGTAATCGAGCAGATACGCAGTATTTT	CASSNRADTQYF	12	TRBJ2-3	.	TRBV6-2/TRBV6-3	.
TGCGCCAGCAGCCGCGGAGGTCTAGCGGGGGCGGGCAATGAGCAGTTCTTC	CASSRGGLAGAGNEQFF	17	TRBJ2-1	many	TRBV4-1	TRBD2
TGTGCCAGCAGTTACTCGTTGGAGACTAATGAAAAACTGTTTTTT	CASSYSLETNEKLFF	15	TRBJ1-4	few	TRBV6-5	.
TGTGCTAGTGGAGTAGCAGATACGCAGTATTTT	CASGVADTQYF	11	TRBJ2-3	.	TRBV12-5	.
TGTGCCAGCAGCTTAGCGGGGGGCACGACCCCTTGGTACGAGCAGTACTTC	CASSLAGGTTPWYEQYF	17	TRBJ2-7	.	TRBV7-2	.
TGTGCCAGTAGTATACAGGGGGCTGCAGATACGCAGTATTTT	CASSIQGAADTQYF	14	TRBJ2-3	many	TRBV19	TRBD1